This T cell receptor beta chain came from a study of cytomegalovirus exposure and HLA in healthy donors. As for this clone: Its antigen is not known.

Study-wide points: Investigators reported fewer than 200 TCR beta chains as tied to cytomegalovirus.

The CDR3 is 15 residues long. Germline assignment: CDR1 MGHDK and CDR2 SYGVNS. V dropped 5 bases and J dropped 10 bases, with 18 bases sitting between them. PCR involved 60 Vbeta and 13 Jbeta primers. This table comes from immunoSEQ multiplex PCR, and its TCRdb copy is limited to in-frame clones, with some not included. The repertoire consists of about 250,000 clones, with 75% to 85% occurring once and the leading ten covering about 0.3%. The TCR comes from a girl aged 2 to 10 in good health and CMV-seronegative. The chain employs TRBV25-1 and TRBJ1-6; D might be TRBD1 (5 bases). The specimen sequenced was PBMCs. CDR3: CASSLSPGLESPLHF. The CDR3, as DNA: TGTGCCAGCAGTCTGTCCCCAGGGCTCGAATCACCCCTCCACTTT. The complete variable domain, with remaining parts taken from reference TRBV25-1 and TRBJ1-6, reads EADIYQTPRYLVIGTGKKITLECSQTMGHDKMYWYQQDPGMELHLIHYSYGVNSTEKGDLSSESTVSRIRTEHFPLTLESARPSHTSQYLCASSLSPGLESPLHFGNGTRLTVT.